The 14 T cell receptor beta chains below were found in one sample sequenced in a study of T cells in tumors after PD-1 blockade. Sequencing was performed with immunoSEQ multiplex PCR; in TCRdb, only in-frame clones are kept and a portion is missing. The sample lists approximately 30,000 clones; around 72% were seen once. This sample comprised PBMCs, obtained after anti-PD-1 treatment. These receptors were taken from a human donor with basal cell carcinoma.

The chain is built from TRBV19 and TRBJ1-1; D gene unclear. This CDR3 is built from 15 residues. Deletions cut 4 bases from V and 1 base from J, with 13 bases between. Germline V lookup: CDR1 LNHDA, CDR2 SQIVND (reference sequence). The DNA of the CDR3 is TGTGCCAGTAGTACCCTCACTAAGACGAACACTGAAGCTTTCTTT. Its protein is CASSTLTKTNTEAFF.

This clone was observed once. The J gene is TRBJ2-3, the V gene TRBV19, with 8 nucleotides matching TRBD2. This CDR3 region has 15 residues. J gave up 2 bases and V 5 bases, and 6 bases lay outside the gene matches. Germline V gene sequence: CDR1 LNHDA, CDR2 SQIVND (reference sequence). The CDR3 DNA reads TGTGCCAGTAGTGTGGCGGGGGGCCCCACAGATACGCAGTATTTT. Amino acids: CASSVAGGPTDTQYF.

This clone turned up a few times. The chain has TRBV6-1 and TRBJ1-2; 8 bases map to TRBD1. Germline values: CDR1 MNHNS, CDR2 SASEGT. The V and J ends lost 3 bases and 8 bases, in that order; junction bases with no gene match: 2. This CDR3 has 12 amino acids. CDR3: CASSDRGRGYTF. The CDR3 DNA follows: TGTGCCAGCAGTGACAGGGGGCGCGGCTACACCTTC.

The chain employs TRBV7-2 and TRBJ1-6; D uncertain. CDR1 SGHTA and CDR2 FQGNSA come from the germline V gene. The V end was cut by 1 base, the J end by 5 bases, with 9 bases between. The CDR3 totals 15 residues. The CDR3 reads CASSLGLGDNSPLHF. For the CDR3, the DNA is TGTGCCAGCAGCTTAGGACTCGGGGATAATTCACCCCTCCACTTT.

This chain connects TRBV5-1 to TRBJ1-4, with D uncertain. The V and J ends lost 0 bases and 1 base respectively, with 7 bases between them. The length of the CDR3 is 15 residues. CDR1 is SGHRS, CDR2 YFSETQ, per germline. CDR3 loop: CASSLVRGTNEKLFF. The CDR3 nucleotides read TGCGCCAGCAGCTTGGTTCGGGGAACTAATGAAAAACTGTTTTTT. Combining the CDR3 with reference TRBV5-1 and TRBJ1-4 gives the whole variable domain KAGVTQTPRYLIKTRGQQVTLSCSPISGHRSVSWYQQTPGQGLQFLFEYFSETQRNKGNFPGRFSGRQFSNSRSEMNVSTLELGDSALYLCASSLVRGTNEKLFFGSGTQLSVL.

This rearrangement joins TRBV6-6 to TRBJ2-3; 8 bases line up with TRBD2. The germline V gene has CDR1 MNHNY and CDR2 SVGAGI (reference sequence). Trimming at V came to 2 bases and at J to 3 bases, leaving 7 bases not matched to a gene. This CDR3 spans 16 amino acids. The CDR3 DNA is TGTGCCAGCAGTTACGATGGGCGGGAGGCAACAGATACGCAGTATTTT. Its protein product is CASSYDGREATDTQYF.

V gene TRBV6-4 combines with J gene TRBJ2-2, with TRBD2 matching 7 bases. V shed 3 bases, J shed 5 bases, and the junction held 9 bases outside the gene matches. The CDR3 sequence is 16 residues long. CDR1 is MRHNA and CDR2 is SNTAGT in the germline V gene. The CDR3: CASSEVGGSITGELFF. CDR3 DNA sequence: TGTGCCAGCAGTGAGGTTGGCGGGAGTATTACCGGGGAGCTGTTTTTT.

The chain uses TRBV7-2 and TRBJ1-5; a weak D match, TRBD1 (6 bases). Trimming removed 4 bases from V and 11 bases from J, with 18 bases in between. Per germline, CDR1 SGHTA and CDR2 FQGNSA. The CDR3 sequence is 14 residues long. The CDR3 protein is CASSSTGSPGAQHF. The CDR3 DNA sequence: TGTGCCAGCAGCTCCACAGGGAGCCCCGGGGCCCAGCATTTT.

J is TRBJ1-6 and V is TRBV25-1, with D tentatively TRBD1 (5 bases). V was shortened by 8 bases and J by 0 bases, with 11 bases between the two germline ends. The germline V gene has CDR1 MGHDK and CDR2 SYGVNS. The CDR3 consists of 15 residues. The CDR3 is CASSKGSSYNSPLHF. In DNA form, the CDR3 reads TGTGCCAGCTCTAAGGGGAGCTCCTATAATTCACCCCTCCACTTT.

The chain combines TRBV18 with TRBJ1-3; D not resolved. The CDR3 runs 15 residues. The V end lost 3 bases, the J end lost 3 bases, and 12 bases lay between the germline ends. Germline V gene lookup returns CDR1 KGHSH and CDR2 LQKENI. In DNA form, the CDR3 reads TGTGCCAGCTCACCTTCCAGGACGGTTGGAAACACCATATATTTT. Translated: CASSPSRTVGNTIYF.

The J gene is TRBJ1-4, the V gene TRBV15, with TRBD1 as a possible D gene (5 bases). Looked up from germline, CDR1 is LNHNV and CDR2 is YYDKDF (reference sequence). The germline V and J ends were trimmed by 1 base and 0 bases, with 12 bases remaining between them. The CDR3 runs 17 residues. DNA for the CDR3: TGTGCCACCAGCAGAGTCGGACACACCGCAACTAATGAAAAACTGTTTTTT. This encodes CATSRVGHTATNEKLFF.

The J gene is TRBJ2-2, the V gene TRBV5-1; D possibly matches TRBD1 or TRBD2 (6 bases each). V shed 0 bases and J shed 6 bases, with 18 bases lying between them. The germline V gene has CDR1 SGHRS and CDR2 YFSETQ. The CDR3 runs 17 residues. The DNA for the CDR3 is TGCGCCAGCAGCTTGGCCGGGAGACAGGCCGGGGCCGGGGAGCTGTTTTTT. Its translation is CASSLAGRQAGAGELFF. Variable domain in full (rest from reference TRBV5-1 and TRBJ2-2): KAGVTQTPRYLIKTRGQQVTLSCSPISGHRSVSWYQQTPGQGLQFLFEYFSETQRNKGNFPGRFSGRQFSNSRSEMNVSTLELGDSALYLCASSLAGRQAGAGELFFGEGSRLTVL.

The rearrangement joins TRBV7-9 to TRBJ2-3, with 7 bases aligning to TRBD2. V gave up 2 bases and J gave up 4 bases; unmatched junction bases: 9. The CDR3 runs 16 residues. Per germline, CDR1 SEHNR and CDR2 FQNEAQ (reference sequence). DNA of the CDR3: TGTGCCAGCAGCTTACCGTTCCCGGGAGGTTCAGATACGCAGTATTTT. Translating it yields CASSLPFPGGSDTQYF.

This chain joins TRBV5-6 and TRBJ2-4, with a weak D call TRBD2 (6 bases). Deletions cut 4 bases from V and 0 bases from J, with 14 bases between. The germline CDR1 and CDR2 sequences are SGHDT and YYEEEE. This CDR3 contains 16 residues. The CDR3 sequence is CASSPEGRAAKNIQYF. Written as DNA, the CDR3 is TGTGCCAGCAGCCCGGAGGGCCGAGCAGCCAAAAACATTCAGTACTTC.